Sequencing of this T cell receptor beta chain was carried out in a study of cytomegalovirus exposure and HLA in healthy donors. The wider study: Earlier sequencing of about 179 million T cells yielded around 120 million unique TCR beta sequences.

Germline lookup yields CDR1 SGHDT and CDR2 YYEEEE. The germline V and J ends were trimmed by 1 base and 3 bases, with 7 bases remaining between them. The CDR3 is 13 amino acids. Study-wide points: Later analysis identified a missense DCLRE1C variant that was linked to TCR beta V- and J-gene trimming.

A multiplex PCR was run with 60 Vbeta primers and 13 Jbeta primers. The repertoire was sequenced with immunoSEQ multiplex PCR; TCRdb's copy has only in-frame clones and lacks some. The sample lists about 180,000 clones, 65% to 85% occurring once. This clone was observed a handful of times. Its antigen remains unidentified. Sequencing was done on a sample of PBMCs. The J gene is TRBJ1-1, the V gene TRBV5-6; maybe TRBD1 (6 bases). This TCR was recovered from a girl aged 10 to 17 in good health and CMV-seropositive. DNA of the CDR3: TGTGCCAGCAGCTTGTACAGGGACACTGAAGCTTTCTTT. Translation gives CASSLYRDTEAFF.